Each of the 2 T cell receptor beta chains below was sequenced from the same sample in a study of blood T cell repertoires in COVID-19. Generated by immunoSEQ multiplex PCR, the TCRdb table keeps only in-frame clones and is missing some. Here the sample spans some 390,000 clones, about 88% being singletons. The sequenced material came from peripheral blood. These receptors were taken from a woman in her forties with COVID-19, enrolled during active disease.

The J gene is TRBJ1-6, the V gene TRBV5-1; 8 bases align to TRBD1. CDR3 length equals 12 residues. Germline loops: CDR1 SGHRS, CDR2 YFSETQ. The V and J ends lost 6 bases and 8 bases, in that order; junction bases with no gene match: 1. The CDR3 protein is CASKTGDSPLHF. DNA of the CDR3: TGCGCCAGCAAGACAGGGGATTCACCCCTCCACTTT. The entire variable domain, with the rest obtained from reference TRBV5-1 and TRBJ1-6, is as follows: KAGVTQTPRYLIKTRGQQVTLSCSPISGHRSVSWYQQTPGQGLQFLFEYFSETQRNKGNFPGRFSGRQFSNSRSEMNVSTLELGDSALYLCASKTGDSPLHFGNGTRLTVT.

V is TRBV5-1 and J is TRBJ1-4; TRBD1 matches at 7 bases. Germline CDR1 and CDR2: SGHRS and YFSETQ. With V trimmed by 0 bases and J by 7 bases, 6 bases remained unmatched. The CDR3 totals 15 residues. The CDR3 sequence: CASSLDGQAFEKLFF. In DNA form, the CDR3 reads TGCGCCAGCAGCTTGGACGGACAGGCATTTGAAAAACTGTTTTTT.